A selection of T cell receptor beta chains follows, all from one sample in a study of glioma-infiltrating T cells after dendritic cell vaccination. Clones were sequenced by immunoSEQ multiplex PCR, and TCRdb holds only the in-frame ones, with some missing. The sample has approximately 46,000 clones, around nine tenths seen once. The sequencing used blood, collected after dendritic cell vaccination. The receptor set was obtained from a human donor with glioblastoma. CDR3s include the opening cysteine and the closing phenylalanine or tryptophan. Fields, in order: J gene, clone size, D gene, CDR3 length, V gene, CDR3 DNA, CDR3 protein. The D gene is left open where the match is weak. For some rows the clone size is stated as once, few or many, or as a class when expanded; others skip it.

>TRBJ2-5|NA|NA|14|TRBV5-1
TGCGCCAGCAGCTTGTATGCGGGGCAAGAGACCCAGTACTTC
CASSLYAGQETQYF
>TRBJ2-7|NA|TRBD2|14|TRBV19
TGTGCCAGTAGTATCGGGGGGGGCATCTACGAGCAGTACTTC
CASSIGGGIYEQYF
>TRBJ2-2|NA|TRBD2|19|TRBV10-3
TGTGCCACCCAGGGACTAGCGGGAGTCAACAACGCGAACACCGGGGAGCTGTTTTTT
CATQGLAGVNNANTGELFF
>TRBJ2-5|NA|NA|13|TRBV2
TGTGCCAGCAGTGATCAGGGTTCAGAGACCCAGTACTTC
CASSDQGSETQYF
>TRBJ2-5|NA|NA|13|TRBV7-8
TGTGCCAGCAGCACACAAGCCAGGGAGACCCAGTACTTC
CASSTQARETQYF
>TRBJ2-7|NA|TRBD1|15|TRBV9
TGTGCCAGCAGCGTCACTTCCGGGACAGGGGATAAGCAGTACTTC
CASSVTSGTGDKQYF
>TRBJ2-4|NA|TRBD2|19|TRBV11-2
TGTGCCAGCAGCTCCAGGATTCGGGGGGGACCGACGGCCAAAAACATTCAGTACTTC
CASSSRIRGGPTAKNIQYF
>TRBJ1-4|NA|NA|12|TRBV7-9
TGTGCCAGCAGCTCTGACAGGGAAAAACTGTTTTTT
CASSSDREKLFF
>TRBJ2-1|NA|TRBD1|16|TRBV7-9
TGTGCCAGCAGCTACCTGAGGGGACAGGGCTACAATGAGCAGTTCTTC
CASSYLRGQGYNEQFF
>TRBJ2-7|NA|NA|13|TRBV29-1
TGCAGCGTTGAATCTTACAAGACCTACGAGCAGTACTTC
CSVESYKTYEQYF
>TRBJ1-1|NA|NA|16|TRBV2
TGTGCCAGCACTCTAGAACCGGGGAGAATGAACACTGAAGCTTTCTTT
CASTLEPGRMNTEAFF
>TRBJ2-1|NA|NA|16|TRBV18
TGTGCCAGCTCACCATTTACTAGATGGAATGACAATGAGCAGTTCTTC
CASSPFTRWNDNEQFF
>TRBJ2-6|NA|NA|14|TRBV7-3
TGTGCCAGCAGCAGCGGTTCTGGGGCCAACGTCCTGACTTTC
CASSSGSGANVLTF
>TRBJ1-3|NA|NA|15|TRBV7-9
TGTGCCAGCAGCCACCTGGGGCGCTCTGGAAACACCATATATTTT
CASSHLGRSGNTIYF
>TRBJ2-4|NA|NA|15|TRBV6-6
TGTGCCAGCAGTACAGGCAACCCTTCCAAAAACATTCAGTACTTC
CASSTGNPSKNIQYF
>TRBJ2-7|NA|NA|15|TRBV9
TGTGCCAGCAGCGTAGATACAGGGAAGAACTACGAGCAGTACTTC
CASSVDTGKNYEQYF
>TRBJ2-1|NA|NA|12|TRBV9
TGTGCCAGCAGCCCATGGAGCAATGAGCAGTTCTTC
CASSPWSNEQFF
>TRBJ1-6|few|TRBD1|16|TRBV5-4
TGTGCCAGCAGCCCGGGACAGGGGGCGAATAATTCACCCCTCCACTTT
CASSPGQGANNSPLHF
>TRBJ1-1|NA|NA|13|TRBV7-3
TGTGCCAGCAGCTCCGTGAATCAGGGGGAAGCTTTCTTT
CASSSVNQGEAFF
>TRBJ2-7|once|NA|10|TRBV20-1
TGCAGTCACGACAGATACGAGCAGTACTTC
CSHDRYEQYF
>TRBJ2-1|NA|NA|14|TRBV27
TGTGCCAGCAGTTTATTGCGTATGAACAATGAGCAGTTCTTC
CASSLLRMNNEQFF
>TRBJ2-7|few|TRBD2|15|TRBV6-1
TGTGCCAGCAGTGAAAATCTAGCGGGGCGGTACGAGCAGTACTTC
CASSENLAGRYEQYF
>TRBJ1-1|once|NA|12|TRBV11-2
TGTGCCAGCAGCTTATCCTACACTGAAGCTTTCTTT
CASSLSYTEAFF
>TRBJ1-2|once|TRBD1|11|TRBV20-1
TGCAGTGCGACAGGGGTTTATGGCTACACCTTC
CSATGVYGYTF
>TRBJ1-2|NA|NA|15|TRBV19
TGTGCCAGTAGTCCCCGTAAGAGGAACTGGGAGGGCTACACCTTC
CASSPRKRNWEGYTF
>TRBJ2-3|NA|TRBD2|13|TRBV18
TGTGCCAGCTCCATAGCGGGATCAGATACGCAGTATTTT
CASSIAGSDTQYF
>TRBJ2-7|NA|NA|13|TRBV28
TGTGCCAGCAGCAAGTCGGGGGTGAGAGAGCAGTACTTC
CASSKSGVREQYF
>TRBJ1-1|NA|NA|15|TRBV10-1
TGCGCCAACACGTTGGCCCGGGGAAAGAACACTGAAGCTTTCTTT
CANTLARGKNTEAFF
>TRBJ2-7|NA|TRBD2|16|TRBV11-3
TGTGCCAGCAGCCAAGGACTAGCGGGAGCTAGCGACGAGCAGTACTTC
CASSQGLAGASDEQYF
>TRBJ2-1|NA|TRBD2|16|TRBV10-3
TGTGCCATCAGGGGTAGCGGGAGGGCGGGGTACAATGAGCAGTTCTTC
CAIRGSGRAGYNEQFF
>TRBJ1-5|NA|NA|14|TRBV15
TGTGCCACCAGTATCCACAGGGATGGACAGCCCCAGCATTTT
CATSIHRDGQPQHF
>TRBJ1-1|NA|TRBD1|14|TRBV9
TGTGCCAGCAGCCCTCGACAGGGGCAAAGTGAAGCTTTCTTT
CASSPRQGQSEAFF
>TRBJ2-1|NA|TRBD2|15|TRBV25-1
TGTGCCAGCAGCCGAAGCGGGAGCTCCTACAATGAGCAGTTCTTC
CASSRSGSSYNEQFF
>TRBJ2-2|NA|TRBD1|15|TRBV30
TGTGCCTGGAGTGTATTGGGACAGACCACCGGGGAGCTGTTTTTT
CAWSVLGQTTGELFF
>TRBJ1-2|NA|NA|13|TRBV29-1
TGCAGCGTTGAAGTTCATTCGGAGGGTGGCTACACCTTC
CSVEVHSEGGYTF
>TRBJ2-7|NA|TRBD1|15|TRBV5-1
TGCGCCAGCAGCTTGCGTGGGGACAGGGGGCATGAGCAGTACTTC
CASSLRGDRGHEQYF
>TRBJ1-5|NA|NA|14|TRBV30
TGTGCCTGGAGTCCTAGGGGGGGAAGGCAGCCCCAGCATTTT
CAWSPRGGRQPQHF
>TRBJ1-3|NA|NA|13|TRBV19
TGTGCCAGCGGTGAAGGGAGGGAAAACACCATATATTTT
CASGEGRENTIYF
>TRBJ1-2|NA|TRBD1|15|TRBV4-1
TGCGCCAGCAGCCAGCCAGGGGGACCACGAATTGGCTACACCTTC
CASSQPGGPRIGYTF
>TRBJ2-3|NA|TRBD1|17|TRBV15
TGTGCCACCAGCAGACGACGTGGGACAGCAGCACTAGATACGCAGTATTTT
CATSRRRGTAALDTQYF
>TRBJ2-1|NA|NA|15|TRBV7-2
TGTGCCAGCAGCCGCGAGCGAGTATCTGGGAATGAGCAGTTCTTC
CASSRERVSGNEQFF
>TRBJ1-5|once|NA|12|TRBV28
TGTGCCAGCAGCCGTCCCATGCGGCCCCAGCATTTT
CASSRPMRPQHF
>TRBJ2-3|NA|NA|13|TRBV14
TGTGCCAGCAGCGGCGGAAGCACAGATACGCAGTATTTT
CASSGGSTDTQYF
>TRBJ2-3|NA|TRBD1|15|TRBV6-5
TGTGCCAGCAGTTACACGGACAGGCCCACAGATACGCAGTATTTT
CASSYTDRPTDTQYF
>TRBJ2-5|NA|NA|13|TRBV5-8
TGTGCCAGCAGCTTGGGGACATTAGAGACCCAGTACTTC
CASSLGTLETQYF
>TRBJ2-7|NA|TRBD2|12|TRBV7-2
TGTGCCAGCAGCGCGAGCGGGGCCCGGCAGTACTTC
CASSASGARQYF
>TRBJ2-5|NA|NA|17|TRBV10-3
TGTGCCATCAGTGACCGTTGGGCTAGCGCAAGAGAAGAGACCCAGTACTTC
CAISDRWASAREETQYF
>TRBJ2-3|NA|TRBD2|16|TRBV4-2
TGTGCCAGCAGCCTCCGGACTAGCGGGAACACAGATACGCAGTATTTT
CASSLRTSGNTDTQYF
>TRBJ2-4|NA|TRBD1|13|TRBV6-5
TGTGCCAGATACAGGGGTTCCAAAAACATTCAGTACTTC
CARYRGSKNIQYF
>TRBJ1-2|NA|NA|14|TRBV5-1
TGCGCCAGCAGACCCTTCCCAGGGGACTATGGCTACACCTTC
CASRPFPGDYGYTF
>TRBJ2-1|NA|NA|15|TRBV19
TGTGCCAGTAACAAGAGACTAGATTTCCCCAATGAGCAGTTCTTC
CASNKRLDFPNEQFF
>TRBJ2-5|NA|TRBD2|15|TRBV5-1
TGCGCCAGCAGCTTGGCCGGCGGGAGGGCGGAGACCCAGTACTTC
CASSLAGGRAETQYF
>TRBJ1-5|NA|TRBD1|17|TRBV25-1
TGTGCCAGCAGTGAACACTCCAGGGGGCAGGTCAATCAGCCCCAGCATTTT
CASSEHSRGQVNQPQHF
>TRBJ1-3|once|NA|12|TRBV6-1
TGTGCCAGCAGTTTCGACAGGACTTTCCTATATTTT
CASSFDRTFLYF
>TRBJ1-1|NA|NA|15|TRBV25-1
TGTGCCAGCAGTGATTTGACCGGGTTTGGCACTGAAGCTTTCTTT
CASSDLTGFGTEAFF
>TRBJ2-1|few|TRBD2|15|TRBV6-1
TGTGCCAGCAGTGTTCTAGCGGGAGTGGGCAATGAGCAGTTCTTC
CASSVLAGVGNEQFF